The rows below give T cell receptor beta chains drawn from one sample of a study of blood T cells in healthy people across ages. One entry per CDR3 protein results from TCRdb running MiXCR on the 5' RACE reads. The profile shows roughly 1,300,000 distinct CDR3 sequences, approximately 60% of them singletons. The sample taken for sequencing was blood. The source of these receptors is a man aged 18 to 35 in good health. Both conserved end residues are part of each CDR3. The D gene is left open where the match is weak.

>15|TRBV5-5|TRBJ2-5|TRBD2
CASSPTSGFRETQYF
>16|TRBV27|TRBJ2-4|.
CASSSATVLAKNIQYF
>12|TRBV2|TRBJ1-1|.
CASSDFPGEAFF
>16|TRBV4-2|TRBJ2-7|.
CASSQDGGASSYEQYF
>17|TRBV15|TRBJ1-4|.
CATGRRGGGPTNEKLFF
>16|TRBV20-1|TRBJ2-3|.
CSSWGGAETSTDTQYF
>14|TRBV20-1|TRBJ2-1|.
CSAEPQGGYNEQFF
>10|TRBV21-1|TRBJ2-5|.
CASSAVGQYF
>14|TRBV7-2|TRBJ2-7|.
CASSSATSGYEQYF
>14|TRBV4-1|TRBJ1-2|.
CASSQGAQGYGYTF
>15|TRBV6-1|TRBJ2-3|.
CASSEVALGTDTQYF